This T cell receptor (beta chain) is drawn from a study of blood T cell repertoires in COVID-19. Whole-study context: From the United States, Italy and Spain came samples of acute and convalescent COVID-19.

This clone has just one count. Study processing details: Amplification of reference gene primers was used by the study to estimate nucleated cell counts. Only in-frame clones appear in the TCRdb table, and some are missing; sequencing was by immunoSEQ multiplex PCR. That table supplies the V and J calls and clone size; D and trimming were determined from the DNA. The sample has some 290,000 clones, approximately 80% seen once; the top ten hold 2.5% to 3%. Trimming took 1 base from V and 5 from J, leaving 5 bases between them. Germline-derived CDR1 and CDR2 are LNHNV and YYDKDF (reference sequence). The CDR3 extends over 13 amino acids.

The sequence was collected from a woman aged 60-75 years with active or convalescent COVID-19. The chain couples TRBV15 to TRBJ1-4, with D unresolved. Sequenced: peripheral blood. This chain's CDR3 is CATSRVQNEKLFF. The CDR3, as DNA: TGTGCCACCAGCAGAGTACAGAATGAAAAACTGTTTTTT.